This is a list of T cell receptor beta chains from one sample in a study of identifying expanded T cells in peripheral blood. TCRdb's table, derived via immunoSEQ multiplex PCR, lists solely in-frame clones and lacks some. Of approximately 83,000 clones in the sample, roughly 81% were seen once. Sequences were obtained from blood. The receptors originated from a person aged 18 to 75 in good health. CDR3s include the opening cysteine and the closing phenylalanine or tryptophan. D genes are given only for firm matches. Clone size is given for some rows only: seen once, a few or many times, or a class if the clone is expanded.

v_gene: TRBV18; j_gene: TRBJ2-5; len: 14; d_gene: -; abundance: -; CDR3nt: TGTGCCAGCTCACCTATCTCCAGGGAAGAGACCCAGTACTTC; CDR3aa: CASSPISREETQYF
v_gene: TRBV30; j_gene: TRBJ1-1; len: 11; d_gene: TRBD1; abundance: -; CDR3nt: TGTGCCTGGGACAGGGGGCGGCTAGCTTTCTTT; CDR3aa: CAWDRGRLAFF
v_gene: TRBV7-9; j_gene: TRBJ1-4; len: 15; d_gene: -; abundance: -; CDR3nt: TGTGCCAGCAGCGGAGGTGCGATAGCTAATGAAAAACTGTTTTTT; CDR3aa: CASSGGAIANEKLFF
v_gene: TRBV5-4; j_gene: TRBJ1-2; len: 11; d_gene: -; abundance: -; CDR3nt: TGTGCCAGCAGCCTGGACAGTGGCTACACCTTC; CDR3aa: CASSLDSGYTF
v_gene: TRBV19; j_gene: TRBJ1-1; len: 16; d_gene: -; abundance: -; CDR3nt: TGTGCCAGTAGTAGAGGCTCTGGGCCCGGAGAGACTGAAGCTTTCTTT; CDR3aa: CASSRGSGPGETEAFF
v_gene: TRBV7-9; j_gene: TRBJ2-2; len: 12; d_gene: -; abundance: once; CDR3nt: TGTGCCAGCAGCTTTGGTCCCGGGGAGCTGTTTTTT; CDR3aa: CASSFGPGELFF
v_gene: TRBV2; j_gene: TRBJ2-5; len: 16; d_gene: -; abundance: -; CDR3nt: TGTGCCAGCAGTGGTCTGGGCGGATCCCTCCGGGAGACCCAGTACTTC; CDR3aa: CASSGLGGSLRETQYF
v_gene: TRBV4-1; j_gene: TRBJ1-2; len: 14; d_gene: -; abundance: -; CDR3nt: TGCGCCAGCAGCCAAGACACAGGGACCTATGGCTACACCTTC; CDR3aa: CASSQDTGTYGYTF
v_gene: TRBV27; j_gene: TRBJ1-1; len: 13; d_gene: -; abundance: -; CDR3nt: TGTGCCAGCAAAGCGACATCCGGGGCAGGCGCTTTCTTT; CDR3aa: CASKATSGAGAFF
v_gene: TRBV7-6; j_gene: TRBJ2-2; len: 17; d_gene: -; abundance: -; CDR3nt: TGTGCCAGCAGCTCCCGCAGCTCCGGCGATCACACCGGGGAGCTGTTTTTT; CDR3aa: CASSSRSSGDHTGELFF